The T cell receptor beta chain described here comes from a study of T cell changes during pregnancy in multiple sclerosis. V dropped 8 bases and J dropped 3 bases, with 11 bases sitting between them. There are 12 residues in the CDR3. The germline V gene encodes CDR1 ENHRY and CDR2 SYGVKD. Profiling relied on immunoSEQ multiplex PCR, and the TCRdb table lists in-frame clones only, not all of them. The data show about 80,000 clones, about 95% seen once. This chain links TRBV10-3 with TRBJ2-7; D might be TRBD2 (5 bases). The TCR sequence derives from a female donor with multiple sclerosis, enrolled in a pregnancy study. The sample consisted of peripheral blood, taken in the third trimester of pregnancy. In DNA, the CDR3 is TGTGCCATCTCGGGGAGCGACTACGAGCAGTACTTC. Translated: CAISGSDYEQYF.